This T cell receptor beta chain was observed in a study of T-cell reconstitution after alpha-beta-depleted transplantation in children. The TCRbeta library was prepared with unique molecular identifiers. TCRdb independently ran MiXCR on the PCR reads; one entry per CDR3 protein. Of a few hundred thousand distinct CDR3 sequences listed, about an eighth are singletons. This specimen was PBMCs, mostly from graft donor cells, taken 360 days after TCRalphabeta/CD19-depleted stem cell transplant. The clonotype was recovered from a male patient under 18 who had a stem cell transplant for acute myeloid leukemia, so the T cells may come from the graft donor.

CDR3 nucleotide sequence: TGTGCCAGCAGCATCGTGCGGGTTTCACGGGGAGATACGCAGTATTTT. Protein product: CASSIVRVSRGDTQYF. The chain combines TRBV6-2 or TRBV6-3 with TRBJ2-3; TRBD2 might be the D (5 bases). Germline V gives CDR1 MNHEY, CDR2 SVGEGT. This CDR3 contains 16 residues. With 6 bases removed from V and 5 bases from J, the gap between germline ends came to 21 bases.